One sample yielded the 12 T cell receptor beta chains listed below, sequenced in a study of cytomegalovirus exposure and HLA in healthy donors (dated by TCRdb to the late 2010s). The method behind the library was the immunoSEQ multiplex PCR assay. For the multiplex PCR, a mixture combining 60 forward primers for TCR Vbeta segments and 13 reverse primers for TCR Jbeta segments was used. The immuneACCESS repertoire file appears here via TCRdb, limited to in-frame rearrangements. These files lack a portion of the clones; in checked studies, under half of the deficit traces to unresolved V genes, and the cause of the others is not known. This sample lists roughly 190,000 clones; around 80% were detected once. The ten largest clones represent about 1.7% of the sample. Sequencing was done on a sample of PBMCs. Receptor source: a woman in her late teens or twenties in good health and CMV-seronegative.

The rearrangement joins TRBV15 to TRBJ2-7; D might be TRBD1 (6 bases). Per germline, CDR1 LNHNV and CDR2 YYDKDF (reference sequence). This CDR3 has 16 residues. V was cut by 3 bases and J by 1 base, with 16 bases left in between. The CDR3 protein is CATSRTGTPYSYEQYF. Here the CDR3 DNA reads TGTGCCACCAGCAGGACCGGGACACCTTATTCCTACGAGCAGTACTTC. The whole variable domain, remainder taken from reference TRBV15 and TRBJ2-7, is DAMVIQNPRYQVTQFGKPVTLSCSQTLNHNVMYWYQQKSSQAPKLLFHYYDKDFNNEADTPDNFQSRRPNTSFCFLDIRSPGLGDTAMYLCATSRTGTPYSYEQYFGPGTRLTVT.

The rearrangement uses TRBV28 and TRBJ1-1; 8 bases fit TRBD1. The CDR3 length is 17 residues. The germline V gene has CDR1 MDHEN and CDR2 SYDVKM. With V trimmed by 5 bases and J by 5 bases, 16 bases remained unmatched. The CDR3 sequence: CASSDTGNRGKQTEAFF. The CDR3 DNA sequence: TGTGCCAGCAGTGACACCGGGAACAGGGGGAAACAGACTGAAGCTTTCTTT. The variable domain in full, completed from reference TRBV28 and TRBJ1-1, reads DVKVTQSSRYLVKRTGEKVFLECVQDMDHENMFWYRQDPGLGLRLIYFSYDVKMKEKGDIPEGYSVSREKKERFSLILESASTNQTSMYLCASSDTGNRGKQTEAFFGQGTRLTVV.

The chain couples TRBV12-5 to TRBJ1-1; no firm D call. The germline V gene has CDR1 LGHNT and CDR2 FRNRAP. Trimming stripped 8 bases from V and 0 bases from J, with 13 bases between. This CDR3 has 14 residues. In DNA form, the CDR3 reads TGTGCTAGTAGGAAGGCGGGCATGAACACTGAAGCTTTCTTT. Residues: CASRKAGMNTEAFF.

In DNA form, the CDR3 reads TGTGCCAGCAGTTCAGGACAGGGGCTCGGTTGGGGCACAGATACGCAGTATTTT. Its protein is CASSSGQGLGWGTDTQYF. The rearrangement links TRBV2 to TRBJ2-3; 9 bases align to TRBD1. CDR3 size: 18 residues. Trimming took 5 bases from V and 1 from J; bases not matched to a gene: 13. Germline lookup yields CDR1 SNHLY and CDR2 FYNNEI.

This sequence joins TRBV19 and TRBJ1-3, with 8 bases matching TRBD1. The CDR3 extends over 18 amino acids. V gave up 7 bases and J gave up 1 base; unmatched junction bases: 15. CDR1 is LNHDA, CDR2 SQIVND, per germline (reference sequence). For the CDR3, the DNA is TGTGCCAGTACGACCTGGTGGACAGGGTACACTTCTGGAAACACCATATATTTT. Translating gives CASTTWWTGYTSGNTIYF.

The J gene is TRBJ1-4, the V gene TRBV28; 7 bases are a match to TRBD1. This CDR3 region has 18 residues. J lost 4 bases, V lost 6 bases, and 17 bases had no gene match. CDR1 MDHEN and CDR2 SYDVKM come from the germline V gene. This chain's CDR3 is CASSKDRVRGKGNEKLFF. CDR3 sequence (DNA): TGTGCCAGCAGCAAAGACAGGGTTAGGGGTAAGGGTAATGAAAAACTGTTTTTT. The full variable domain, its missing parts supplied by reference TRBV28 and TRBJ1-4, is DVKVTQSSRYLVKRTGEKVFLECVQDMDHENMFWYRQDPGLGLRLIYFSYDVKMKEKGDIPEGYSVSREKKERFSLILESASTNQTSMYLCASSKDRVRGKGNEKLFFGSGTQLSVL.

The rearrangement uses TRBV19 and TRBJ1-2, with D possibly TRBD1 on 6 matching bases. This CDR3 region has 12 residues. Looked up from germline, CDR1 is LNHDA and CDR2 is SQIVND (reference sequence). With 10 bases removed from V and 8 bases from J, the gap between germline ends came to 17 bases. The CDR3 here is CAIPQGRGGYTF. In nucleotides, the CDR3 is TGTGCCATCCCACAGGGAAGGGGCGGCTACACCTTC.

The gene calls are TRBV27 and TRBJ2-7, with TRBD2 matching over 10 bases. Germline CDR1 is MNHEY and CDR2 is SMNVEV (reference sequence). The CDR3 sequence is 15 residues long. V dropped 5 bases and J dropped 3; count of bases not matched to a gene: 7. The DNA for the CDR3 is TGTGCCAGCAGTATGGGACTAGCGTCTAACTACGAGCAGTACTTC. Translated: CASSMGLASNYEQYF.

The rearrangement joins TRBV6-1 to TRBJ1-4; 9 bases match TRBD1. V lost 4 bases and J lost 0; bases outside the gene matches: 6. The CDR3 spans 17 residues. Germline-derived CDR1 and CDR2 are MNHNS and SASEGT. The CDR3 loop reads CASSAADRGTTNEKLFF. The CDR3 DNA is TGTGCCAGCAGTGCCGCGGACAGGGGTACAACTAATGAAAAACTGTTTTTT.

V and J are TRBV2 and TRBJ2-7; the match to TRBD2 covers 9 bases. Germline V gene data show CDR1 as SNHLY and CDR2 as FYNNEI. J lost 2 bases, V lost 11 bases, and 7 bases had no gene match. The CDR3 loop spans 13 amino acids. The CDR3 DNA reads TGTGCCGGCCTGGCTAGCGGGACCTACGAGCAGTACGTC. Translating gives CAGLASGTYEQYV.

V and J are TRBV28 and TRBJ2-7, with 9 bases identical to TRBD2. The germline V gene has CDR1 MDHEN and CDR2 SYDVKM. The CDR3 loop spans 15 amino acids. V dropped 5 bases and J dropped 2; count of bases not matched to a gene: 7. CDR3 protein: CASSLGTSLTYEQYF. CDR3 in DNA: TGTGCCAGCAGTCTCGGGACTAGCCTGACCTACGAGCAGTACTTC.

As for this clone: A junction boundary mismatches the germline segment, possibly from a read error. CDR3 nucleotide sequence: TGTGCCAGCAGCTCGAGGGAGGTCGCACAGGACTTC. Its protein product is CASSSREVAQDF. This rearrangement joins TRBV5-6 to TRBJ2-5; tentatively, D is TRBD2 (6 bases). This CDR3 has 12 amino acids. CDR1 SGHDT and CDR2 YYEEEE come from the germline V gene.